This T cell receptor (beta chain) was retrieved from a study of vaccination and CD4 T cells after COVID-19. The Oncomine TCR Beta short-read assay was applied to DNA of cultured CD4+ T cells. TCRdb re-derived calls from the PCR reads in MiXCR, one entry per CDR3 protein. Found here are about 5,900 distinct CDR3 sequences, approximately 60% of them singletons; the top ten hold more than 20%. Comments on this clonotype: The target antigen is unknown.

Germline V gene data show CDR1 as SNHLY and CDR2 as FYNNEI. This CDR3 has 14 amino acids. Trimming shortened V by 1 base and J by 3 bases, and 9 bases separated the two germline ends. Documented treatment: roughly nine-day PBMC culture with coronavirus spike peptide pools or control peptides (ViraFEST assay). The chain carries TRBV2 and TRBJ1-1; D perhaps matches TRBD1 (6 bases). This TCR derives from a human donor who had recovered from COVID-19. The sample was CD4+ T cells from blood, cultured in vitro. The chain's CDR3 is CASSEGWGHTEAFF. The CDR3 nucleotides read TGTGCCAGCAGTGAAGGGTGGGGGCACACTGAAGCTTTCTTT.